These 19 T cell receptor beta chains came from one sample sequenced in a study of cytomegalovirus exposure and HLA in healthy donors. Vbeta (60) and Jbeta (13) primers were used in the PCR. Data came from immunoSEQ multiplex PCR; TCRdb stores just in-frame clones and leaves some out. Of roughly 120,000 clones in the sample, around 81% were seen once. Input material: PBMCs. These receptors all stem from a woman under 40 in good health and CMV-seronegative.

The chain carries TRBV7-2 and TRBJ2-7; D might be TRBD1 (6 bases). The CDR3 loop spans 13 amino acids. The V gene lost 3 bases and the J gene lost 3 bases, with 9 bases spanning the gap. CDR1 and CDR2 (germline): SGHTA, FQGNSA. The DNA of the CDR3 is TGTGCCAGCAGCTTCGACAGGCTCTACGAGCAGTACTTC. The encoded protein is CASSFDRLYEQYF.

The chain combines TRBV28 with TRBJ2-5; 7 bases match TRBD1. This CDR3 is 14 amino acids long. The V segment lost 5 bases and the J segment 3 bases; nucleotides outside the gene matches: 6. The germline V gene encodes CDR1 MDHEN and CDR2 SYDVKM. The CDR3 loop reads CASSPGTDKETQYF. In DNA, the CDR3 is TGTGCCAGCAGTCCCGGGACAGATAAAGAGACCCAGTACTTC.

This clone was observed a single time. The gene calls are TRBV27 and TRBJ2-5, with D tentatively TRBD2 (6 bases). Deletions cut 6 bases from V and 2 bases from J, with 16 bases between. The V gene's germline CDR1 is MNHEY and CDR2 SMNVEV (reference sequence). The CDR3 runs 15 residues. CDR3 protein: CASSPRLVTQETQYF. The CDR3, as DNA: TGTGCCAGCAGCCCCCGACTAGTTACTCAAGAGACCCAGTACTTC.

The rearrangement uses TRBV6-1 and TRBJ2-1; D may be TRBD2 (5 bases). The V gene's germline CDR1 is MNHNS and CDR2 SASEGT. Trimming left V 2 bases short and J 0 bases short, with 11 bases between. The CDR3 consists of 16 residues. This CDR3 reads CASSELALSSYNEQFF. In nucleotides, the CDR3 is TGTGCCAGCAGTGAATTAGCGCTGAGCTCCTACAATGAGCAGTTCTTC.

The CDR3 spells CASSLDGGLNTGELFF. CDR3 sequence (DNA): TGTGCCAGCAGCTTAGACGGAGGGCTTAACACCGGGGAGCTGTTTTTT. The chain uses TRBV7-8 and TRBJ2-2, with D possibly TRBD2 on 6 matching bases. CDR1 and CDR2 from the germline V gene are SGHVS and FQNEAQ. The CDR3 has 16 amino acids. The V gene lost 1 base and the J gene lost 2 bases, with 11 bases spanning the gap.

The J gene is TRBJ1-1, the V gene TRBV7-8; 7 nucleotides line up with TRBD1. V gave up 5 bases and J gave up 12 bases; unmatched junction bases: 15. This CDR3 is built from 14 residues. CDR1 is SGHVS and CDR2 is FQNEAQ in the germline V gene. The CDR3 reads CASSVTGTESQPFF. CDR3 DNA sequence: TGTGCCAGCAGCGTTACTGGGACAGAATCCCAGCCTTTCTTT. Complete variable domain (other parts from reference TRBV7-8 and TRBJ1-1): GAGVSQSPRYKVAKRGQDVALRCDPISGHVSLFWYQQALGQGPEFLTYFQNEAQLDKSGLPSDRFFAERPEGSVSTLKIQRTQQEDSAVYLCASSVTGTESQPFFGQGTRLTVV.

The CDR3 spells CASSVSGTSSDNEQFF. CDR3 coding DNA: TGTGCCAGCAGTGTGTCCGGGACTAGCTCAGACAATGAGCAGTTCTTC. The chain combines TRBV6-1 with TRBJ2-1, with TRBD2 matching over 9 bases. The CDR3 contains 16 residues. The V segment lost 4 bases and the J segment 5 bases; nucleotides outside the gene matches: 9. CDR1 and CDR2 from the germline V gene are MNHNS and SASEGT.

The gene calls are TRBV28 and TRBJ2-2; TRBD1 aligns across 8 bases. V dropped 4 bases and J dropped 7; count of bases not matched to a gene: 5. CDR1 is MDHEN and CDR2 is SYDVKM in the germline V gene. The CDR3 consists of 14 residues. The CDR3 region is CASSWQGAGGELFF. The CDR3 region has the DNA TGTGCCAGCAGTTGGCAGGGGGCGGGCGGGGAGCTGTTTTTT.

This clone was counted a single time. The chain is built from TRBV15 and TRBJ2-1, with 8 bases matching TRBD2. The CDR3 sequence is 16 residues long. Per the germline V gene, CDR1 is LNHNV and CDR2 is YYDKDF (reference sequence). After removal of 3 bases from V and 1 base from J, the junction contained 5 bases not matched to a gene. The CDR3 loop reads CATSREAGVSYNEQFF. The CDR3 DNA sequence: TGTGCCACCAGCAGGGAAGCGGGAGTGTCCTACAATGAGCAGTTCTTC.

The CDR3 region has the DNA TGTGCCAGCAGTGAACCACAGGTTTCCTACAATGAGCAGTTCTTC. It is translated as CASSEPQVSYNEQFF. V and J are TRBV2 and TRBJ2-1; D is perhaps TRBD1 (5 bases). The germline V and J ends were trimmed by 2 bases and 1 base, with 9 bases remaining between them. Germline CDR1 and CDR2: SNHLY and FYNNEI. This CDR3 is built from 15 residues.

The CDR3 protein is CASKSAGGPSYNEQFF. DNA for the CDR3: TGTGCCAGCAAAAGTGCGGGAGGGCCCTCCTACAATGAGCAGTTCTTC. The genes are TRBV5-4 and TRBJ2-1; 9 bases align to TRBD2. This CDR3 has 16 residues. The J segment lost 0 bases and the V segment lost 6 bases, leaving 7 bases of the junction unmatched. CDR1 is SGHNT and CDR2 is YYREEE in the germline V gene (reference sequence).

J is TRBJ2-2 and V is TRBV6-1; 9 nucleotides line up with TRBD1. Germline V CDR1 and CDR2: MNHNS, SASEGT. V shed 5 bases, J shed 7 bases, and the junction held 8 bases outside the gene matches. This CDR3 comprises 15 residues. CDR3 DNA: TGTGCCAGCAGTCAGGACAGGGGTGTGGGCGGGGAGCTGTTTTTT. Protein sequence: CASSQDRGVGGELFF.

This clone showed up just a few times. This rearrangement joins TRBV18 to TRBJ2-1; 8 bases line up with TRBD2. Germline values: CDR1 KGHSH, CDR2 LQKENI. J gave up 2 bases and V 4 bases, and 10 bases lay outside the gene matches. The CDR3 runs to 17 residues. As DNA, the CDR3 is TGTGCCAGCTCACGAGGGCGGGAGGTTCAGCCCTACAATGAGCAGTTCTTC. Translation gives CASSRGREVQPYNEQFF. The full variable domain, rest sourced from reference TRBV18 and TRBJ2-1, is NAGVMQNPRHLVRRRGQEARLRCSPMKGHSHVYWYRQLPEEGLKFMVYLQKENIIDESGMPKERFSAEFPKEGPSILRIQQVVRGDSAAYFCASSRGREVQPYNEQFFGPGTRLTVL.

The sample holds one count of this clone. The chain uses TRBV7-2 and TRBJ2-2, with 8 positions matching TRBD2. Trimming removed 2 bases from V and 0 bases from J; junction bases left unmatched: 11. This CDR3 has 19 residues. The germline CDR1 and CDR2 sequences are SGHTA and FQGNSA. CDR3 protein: CASSLFGNVAGTNTGELFF. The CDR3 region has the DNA TGTGCCAGCAGCTTATTTGGAAACGTAGCGGGGACGAACACCGGGGAGCTGTTTTTT.

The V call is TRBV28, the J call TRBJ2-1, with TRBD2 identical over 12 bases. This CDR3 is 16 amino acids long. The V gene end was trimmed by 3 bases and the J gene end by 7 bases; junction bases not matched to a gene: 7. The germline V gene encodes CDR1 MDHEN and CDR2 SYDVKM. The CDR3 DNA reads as TGTGCCAGCAGTTTGAATCTAGCGGGAGGGAAAAATGAGCAGTTCTTC. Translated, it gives CASSLNLAGGKNEQFF.

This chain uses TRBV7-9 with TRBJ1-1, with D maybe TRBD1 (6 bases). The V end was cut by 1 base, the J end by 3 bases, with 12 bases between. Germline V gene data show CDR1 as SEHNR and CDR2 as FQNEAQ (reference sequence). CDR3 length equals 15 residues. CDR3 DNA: TGTGCCAGCAGCTTAGACAGGGCTATTTACACTGAAGCTTTCTTT. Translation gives CASSLDRAIYTEAFF. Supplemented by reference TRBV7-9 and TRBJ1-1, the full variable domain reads DTGVSQNPRHKITKRGQNVTFRCDPISEHNRLYWYRQTLGQGPEFLTYFQNEAQLEKSRLLSDRFSAERPKGSFSTLEIQRTEQGDSAMYLCASSLDRAIYTEAFFGQGTRLTVV.

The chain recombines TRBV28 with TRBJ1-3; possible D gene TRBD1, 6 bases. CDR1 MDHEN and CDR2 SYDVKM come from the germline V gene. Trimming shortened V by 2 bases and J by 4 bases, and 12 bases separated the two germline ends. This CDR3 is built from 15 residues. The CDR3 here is CASSLEWGGGNTIYF. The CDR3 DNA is TGTGCCAGCAGTTTAGAGTGGGGGGGCGGAAACACCATATATTTT.

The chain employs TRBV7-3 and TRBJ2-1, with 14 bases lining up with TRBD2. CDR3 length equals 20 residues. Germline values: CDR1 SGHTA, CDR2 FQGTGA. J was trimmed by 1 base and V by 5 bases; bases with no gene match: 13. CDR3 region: CASSPYPGTSGRLSYNEQFF. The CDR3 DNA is TGTGCCAGCAGCCCATACCCCGGGACTAGCGGGAGATTATCCTACAATGAGCAGTTCTTC.

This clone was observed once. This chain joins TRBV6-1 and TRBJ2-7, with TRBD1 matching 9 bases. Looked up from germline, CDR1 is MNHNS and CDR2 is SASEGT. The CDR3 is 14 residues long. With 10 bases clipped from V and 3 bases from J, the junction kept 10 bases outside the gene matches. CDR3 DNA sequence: TGTGCCACCACACCGGGACAGGGACTCTACGAGCAGTACTTC. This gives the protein CATTPGQGLYEQYF.